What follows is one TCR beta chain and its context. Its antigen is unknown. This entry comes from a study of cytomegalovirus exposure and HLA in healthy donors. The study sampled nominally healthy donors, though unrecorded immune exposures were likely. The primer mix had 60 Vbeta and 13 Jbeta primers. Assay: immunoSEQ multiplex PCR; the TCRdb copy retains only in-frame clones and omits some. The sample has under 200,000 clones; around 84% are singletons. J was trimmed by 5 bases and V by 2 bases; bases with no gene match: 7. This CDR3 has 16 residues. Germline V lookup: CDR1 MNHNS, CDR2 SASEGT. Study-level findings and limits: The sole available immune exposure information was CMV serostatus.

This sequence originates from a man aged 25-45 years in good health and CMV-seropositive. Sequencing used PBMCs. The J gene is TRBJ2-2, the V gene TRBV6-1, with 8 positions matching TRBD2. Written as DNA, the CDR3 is TGTGCCAGCAGTGAATGGAGCGGGAGAGGTACCGGGGAGCTGTTTTTT. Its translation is CASSEWSGRGTGELFF.